This T cell receptor (beta chain) was retrieved from a study of response to subunit inactivated influenza vaccine. Trimming cost V 8 bases and J 8 bases; bases outside gene matches: 7. This CDR3 region has 13 residues. Germline V gene data show CDR1 as LNHNV and CDR2 as YYDKDF (reference sequence). The table lists this clonotype with a few counts. TCRdb processed the RT-PCR reads anew with MiXCR; each CDR3 protein has one entry. The table shows approximately 500,000 distinct CDR3 sequences, with under 30% occurring only once. Separately, the same data were catalogued under a study of T cells expressing NK-cell markers. From that report: 5'RACE template switching with UMIs generated TCR beta cDNA. Cells sorted as CD3+CD56+NKG2C+, CD3+CD56+NKG2C- and CD3+CD56-NKG2C+ T cells supplied the TCR beta repertoires. In several experiments, an anti-gamma-delta TCR antibody restricted sorting to alpha-beta TCR T cells. One observes that, in a handful of donors, these clonotypes were also the leading ones within the CD3+CD56-NKG2C+ fraction.

This rearrangement joins TRBV15 to TRBJ1-4; 8 bases are a match to TRBD1. The specimen was CD4+ T cells sorted from PBMCs, collected 11 to 12 days after vaccination. The TCR originated in a man aged 50 to 60 who received an inactivated influenza vaccine. CDR3 region: CATGTGLKEKLFF. The CDR3 DNA sequence: TGTGCCACCGGGACAGGCTTGAAGGAAAAACTGTTTTTT.